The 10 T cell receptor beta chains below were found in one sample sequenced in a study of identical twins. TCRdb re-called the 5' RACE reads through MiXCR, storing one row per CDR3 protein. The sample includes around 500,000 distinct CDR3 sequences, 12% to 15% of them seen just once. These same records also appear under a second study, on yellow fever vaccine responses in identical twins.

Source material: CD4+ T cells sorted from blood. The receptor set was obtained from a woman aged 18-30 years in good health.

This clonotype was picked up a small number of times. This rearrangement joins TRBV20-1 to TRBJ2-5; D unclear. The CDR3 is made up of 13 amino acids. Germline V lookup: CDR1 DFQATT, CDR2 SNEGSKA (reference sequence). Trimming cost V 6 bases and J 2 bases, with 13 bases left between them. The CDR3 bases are TGCAGTGCCATTCCGGCTATACAAGAGACCCAGTACTTC. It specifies CSAIPAIQETQYF.

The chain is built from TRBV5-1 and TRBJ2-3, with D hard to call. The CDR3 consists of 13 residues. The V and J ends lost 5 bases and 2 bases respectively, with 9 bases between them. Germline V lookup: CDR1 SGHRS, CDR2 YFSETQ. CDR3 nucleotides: TGCGCCAGCAGGGTCGGATTCACAGATACGCAGTATTTT. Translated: CASRVGFTDTQYF.

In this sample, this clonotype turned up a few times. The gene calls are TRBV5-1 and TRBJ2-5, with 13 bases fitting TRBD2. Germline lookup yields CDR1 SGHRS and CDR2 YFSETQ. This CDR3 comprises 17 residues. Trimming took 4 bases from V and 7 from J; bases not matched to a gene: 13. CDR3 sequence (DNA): TGCGCCAGCAGCCCGTCTACTAGCGGGGGGGCAGACGGGACCCAGTACTTC. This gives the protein CASSPSTSGGADGTQYF.

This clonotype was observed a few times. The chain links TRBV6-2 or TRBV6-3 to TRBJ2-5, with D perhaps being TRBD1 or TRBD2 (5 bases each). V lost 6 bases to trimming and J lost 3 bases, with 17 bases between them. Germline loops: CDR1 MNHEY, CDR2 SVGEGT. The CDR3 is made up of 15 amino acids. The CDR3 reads CASSPTVGRKETQYF. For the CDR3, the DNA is TGTGCCAGCAGCCCCACCGTGGGACGAAAAGAGACCCAGTACTTC.

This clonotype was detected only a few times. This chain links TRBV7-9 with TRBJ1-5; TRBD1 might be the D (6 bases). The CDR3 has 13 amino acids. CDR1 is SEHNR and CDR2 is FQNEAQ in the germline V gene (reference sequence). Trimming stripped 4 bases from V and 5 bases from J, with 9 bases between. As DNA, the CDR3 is TGTGCCAGCAGCTCCGGACAGCATCAGCCCCAGCATTTT. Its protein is CASSSGQHQPQHF.

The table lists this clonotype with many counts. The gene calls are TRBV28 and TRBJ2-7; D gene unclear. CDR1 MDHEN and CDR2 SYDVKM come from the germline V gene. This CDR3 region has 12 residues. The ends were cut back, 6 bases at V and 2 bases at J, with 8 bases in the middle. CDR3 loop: CASSSGTYEQYF. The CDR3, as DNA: TGTGCCAGCAGCTCCGGCACCTACGAGCAGTACTTC.

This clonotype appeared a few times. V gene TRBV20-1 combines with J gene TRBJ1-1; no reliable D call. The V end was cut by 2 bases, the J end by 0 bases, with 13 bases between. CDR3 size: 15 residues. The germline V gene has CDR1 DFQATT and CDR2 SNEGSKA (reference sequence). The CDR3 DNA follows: TGCAGTGCTAGACGTATAGGCTCGGTGAACACTGAAGCTTTCTTT. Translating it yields CSARRIGSVNTEAFF.

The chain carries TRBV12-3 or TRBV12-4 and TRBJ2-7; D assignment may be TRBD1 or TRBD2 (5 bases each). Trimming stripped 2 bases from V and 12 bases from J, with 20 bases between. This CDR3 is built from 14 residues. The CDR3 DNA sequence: TGTGCCAGCAGTTTACTGGTCCAACCGGGACCCCCGTACTTC. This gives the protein CASSLLVQPGPPYF.

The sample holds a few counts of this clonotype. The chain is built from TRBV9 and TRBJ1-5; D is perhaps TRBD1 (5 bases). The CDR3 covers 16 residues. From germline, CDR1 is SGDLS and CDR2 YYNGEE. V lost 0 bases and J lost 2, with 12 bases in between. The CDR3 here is CASSVDGRGGNQPQHF. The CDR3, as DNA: TGTGCCAGCAGCGTAGATGGTAGGGGCGGCAATCAGCCCCAGCATTTT.

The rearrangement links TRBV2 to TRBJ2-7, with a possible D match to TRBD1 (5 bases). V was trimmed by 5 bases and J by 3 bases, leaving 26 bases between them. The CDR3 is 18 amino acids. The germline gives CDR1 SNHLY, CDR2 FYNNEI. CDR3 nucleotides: TGTGCCAGCAGTTTGATTCCCTCAGGGTCTTTAATAGTCTACGAGCAGTACTTC. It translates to CASSLIPSGSLIVYEQYF.